The source of this T cell receptor (beta chain) is a study of shared clonotypes between healthy human individuals. The repertoire was sequenced with immunoSEQ multiplex PCR; TCRdb's copy has only in-frame clones and lacks some. Altogether a few million clones are present, more than 80% being singletons, with the ten largest covering roughly 0.15%. On this clone: The sample contains more than one DNA sequence encoding this CDR3.

The germline V gene has CDR1 SGHDT and CDR2 YYEEEE. V lost 4 bases and J lost 3; bases outside the gene matches: 1. The CDR3 loop spans 15 amino acids. This receptor was obtained from a man younger than 35 in good health. The chain uses TRBV5-6 and TRBJ2-3; 14 bases align to TRBD2. The sequenced sample was naive CD4+ T cells sorted from blood. The sample's subset: CD45RA+ positively selected. This CDR3 is CASSRLAGGTDTQYF. In DNA, the CDR3 is TGTGCCAGCAGCCGACTAGCGGGAGGGACAGATACGCAGTATTTT.